This T cell receptor (beta chain) was recovered during a study of blood T cell repertoires in COVID-19. Followed over time, Seattle patients had been enrolled while infection was active. Per the authors' pipeline: The assay estimated nucleated cells by amplifying reference gene primers. The protocol was immunoSEQ multiplex PCR, while the TCRdb copy is restricted to in-frame clones and leaves out a portion. V and J calls and clone size are given by that table; D and trimming were obtained from the DNA. This sample has a few hundred thousand clones, with approximately 90% found just once. Germline-derived CDR1 and CDR2 are SGDLS and YYNGEE. The CDR3 covers 14 residues. Trimming stripped 4 bases from V and 4 bases from J, with 11 bases between.

Sequencing used peripheral blood. The receptor was isolated from a woman in her 50s with COVID-19, enrolled during active disease. The J gene is TRBJ2-2, the V gene TRBV9; D perhaps matches TRBD1 (5 bases). In DNA, the CDR3 is TGTGCCAGCAGCCCCAGGGATCTCACCGGGGAGCTGTTTTTT. Its translation: CASSPRDLTGELFF. Full variable domain (remainder filled in from reference TRBV9 and TRBJ2-2): DSGVTQTPKHLITATGQRVTLRCSPRSGDLSVYWYQQSLDQGLQFLIQYYNGEERAKGNILERFSAQQFPDLHSELNLSSLELGDSALYFCASSPRDLTGELFFGEGSRLTVL.